The T cell receptor beta chain described here comes from a study of CD8+ T cells in alopecia areata. Across the study: Treated patients were dosed with oral tofacitinib, taking 5 to 10 mg twice daily. Tofacitinib dosing lasted 6 to 18 months, which was then followed by 6 months off drug. General study findings and limits: Patients showed less clear TCR sequence sharing than mice, possibly partly because of HLA diversity.

Isolated RNA was reverse transcribed into cDNA used as the sequencing template. The repertoire was sequenced with immunoSEQ multiplex PCR; TCRdb's copy has only in-frame clones and lacks some. The table records 160,000 or so clones, 67% of them present only once. Sorted out of PBMCs were CD4+ T cells and CD8+ T cells. In the case of this clone: What it recognizes is unknown.

The TCR was taken from a human donor with alopecia areata. This sample comprised CD8+ T cells sorted from blood, obtained at week 0.

CDR3 nucleotides: TGTGCCAGCAGTTTGTCATTGTGGGGGAACACTGAAGCTTTCTTT. It specifies CASSLSLWGNTEAFF. The V gene is TRBV5-6, the J gene TRBJ1-1; D remains ambiguous. CDR3 length: 15 residues. Germline CDR1 reads SGHDT; CDR2 reads YYEEEE. The V end was cut by 5 bases, the J end by 1 base, with 15 bases between.